This T cell receptor (beta chain) was identified in a study of molecular identifiers for immune sequencing clone quantification. This clonotype was counted a few times. Its specificity is not known. Preparation of the bulk TCR libraries relied on previously described methods and listed TCR primers. TCRdb passed the PCR reads through MiXCR, listing each CDR3 protein once. The table lists approximately 500,000 distinct CDR3 sequences, about a fifth of them singletons. The germline V gene has CDR1 LGHNA and CDR2 YSLEER. V lost 2 bases and J 3 bases, leaving 11 bases between the germline ends. The CDR3 runs to 15 residues. Regarding the study as a whole: For effector cells, clones above 20 RNA copies held over 98% of molecules; for naive cells, under 1%. Barcodes shared by identical TCR molecules could lead to underestimated sizes of highly expanded clones.

Sequencing was carried out using naive CD8+ T cells from blood, with Jurkat cell RNA spiked in. Subset in this sample: FACS-sorted CD8+CD4-CCR7+CD45RA+ naive T cells. The rearrangement links TRBV4-3 to TRBJ1-5; no clear D. The sequence derives from a human donor in good health. Some libraries in this study had Jurkat cell RNA spiked in. The CDR3 coding sequence is TGCGCCAGCAGCCAAAACCGGGCCCTCAATCAGCCCCAGCATTTT. Translating it yields CASSQNRALNQPQHF.